The entry below describes one T cell receptor (beta chain). The sample belongs to a study of blood T cells in healthy people across ages. Together with a sample-barcoded 5' primer, a J-beta primer mix was included in a second PCR lasting roughly 7 to 11 cycles. One entry per CDR3 protein, called by TCRdb with MiXCR from the 5' RACE reads. The sample consists of some 1,800,000 distinct CDR3 sequences, 35% to 50% of them appearing once. Trimming cost V 3 bases and J 0 bases, with 6 bases left between them. The CDR3 is 13 residues long. From germline, CDR1 is SNHLY and CDR2 FYNNEI. The source is a human donor in good health. The sequencing input was blood. This chain joins TRBV2 and TRBJ2-7; perhaps TRBD2 as D (5 bases). The CDR3 loop reads CASSDGVSYEQYF. The CDR3 DNA sequence: TGTGCCAGCAGTGACGGGGTCTCCTACGAGCAGTACTTC.